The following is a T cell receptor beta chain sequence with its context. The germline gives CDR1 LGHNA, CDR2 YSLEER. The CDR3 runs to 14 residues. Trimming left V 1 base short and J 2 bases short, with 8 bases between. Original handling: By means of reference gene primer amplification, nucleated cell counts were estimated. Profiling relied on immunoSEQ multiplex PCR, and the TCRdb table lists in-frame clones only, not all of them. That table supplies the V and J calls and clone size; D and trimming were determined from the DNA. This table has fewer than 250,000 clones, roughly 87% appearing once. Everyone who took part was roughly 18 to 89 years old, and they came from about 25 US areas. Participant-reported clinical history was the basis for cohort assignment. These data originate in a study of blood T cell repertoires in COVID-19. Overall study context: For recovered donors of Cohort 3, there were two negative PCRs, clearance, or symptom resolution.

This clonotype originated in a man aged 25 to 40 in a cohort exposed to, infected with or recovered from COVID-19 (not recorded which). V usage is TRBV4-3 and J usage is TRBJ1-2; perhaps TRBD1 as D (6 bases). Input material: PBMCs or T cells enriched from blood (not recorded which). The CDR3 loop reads CASSQAQGNYGYTF. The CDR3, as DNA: TGCGCCAGCAGCCAAGCCCAGGGGAACTATGGCTACACCTTC.